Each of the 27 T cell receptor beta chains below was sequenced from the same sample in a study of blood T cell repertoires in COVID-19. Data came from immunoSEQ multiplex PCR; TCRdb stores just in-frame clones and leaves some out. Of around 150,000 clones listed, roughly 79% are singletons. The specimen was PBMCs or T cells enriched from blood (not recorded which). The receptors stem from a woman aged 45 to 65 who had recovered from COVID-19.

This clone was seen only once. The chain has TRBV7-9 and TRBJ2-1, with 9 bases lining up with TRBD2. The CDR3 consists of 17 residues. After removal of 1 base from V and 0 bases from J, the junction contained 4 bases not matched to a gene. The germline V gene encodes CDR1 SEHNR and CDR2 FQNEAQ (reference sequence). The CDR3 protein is CASSLGASGVSYNEQFF. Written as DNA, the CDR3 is TGTGCCAGCAGCTTAGGGGCTAGCGGGGTCTCCTACAATGAGCAGTTCTTC.

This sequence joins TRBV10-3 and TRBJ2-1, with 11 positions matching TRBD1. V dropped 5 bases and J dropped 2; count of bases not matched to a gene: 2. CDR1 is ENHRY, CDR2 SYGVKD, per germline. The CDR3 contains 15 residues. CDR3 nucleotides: TGTGCCATCAGTCAGGGACAGGGGGCCTACAATGAGCAGTTCTTC. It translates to CAISQGQGAYNEQFF.

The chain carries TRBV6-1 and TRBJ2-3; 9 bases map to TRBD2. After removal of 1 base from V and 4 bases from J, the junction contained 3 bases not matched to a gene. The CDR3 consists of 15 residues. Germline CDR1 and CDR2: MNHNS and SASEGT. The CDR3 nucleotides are TGTGCCAGCAGTGAAGATAGCGGGGGTGCAGATACGCAGTATTTT. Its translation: CASSEDSGGADTQYF.

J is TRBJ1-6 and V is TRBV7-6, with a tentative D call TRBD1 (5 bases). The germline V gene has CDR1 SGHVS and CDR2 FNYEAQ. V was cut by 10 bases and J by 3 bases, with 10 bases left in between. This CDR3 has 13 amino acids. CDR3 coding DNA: TGTGCCACCAGACAGAACTATAATTCACCCCTCCACTTT. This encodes CATRQNYNSPLHF.

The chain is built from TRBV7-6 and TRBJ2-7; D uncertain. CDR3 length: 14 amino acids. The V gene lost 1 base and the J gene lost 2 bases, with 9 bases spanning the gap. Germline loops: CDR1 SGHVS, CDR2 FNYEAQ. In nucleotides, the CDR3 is TGTGCCAGCAGCTTAGATGAGACAACCTACGAGCAGTACTTC. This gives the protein CASSLDETTYEQYF. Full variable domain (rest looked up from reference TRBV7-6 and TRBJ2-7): GAGVSQSPRYKVTKRGQDVALRCDPISGHVSLYWYRQALGQGPEFLTYFNYEAQQDKSGLPNDRFSAERPEGSISTLTIQRTEQRDSAMYRCASSLDETTYEQYFGPGTRLTVT.

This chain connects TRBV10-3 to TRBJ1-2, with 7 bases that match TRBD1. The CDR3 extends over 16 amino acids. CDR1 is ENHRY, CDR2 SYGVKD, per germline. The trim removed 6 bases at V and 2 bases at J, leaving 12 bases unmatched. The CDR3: CAISWTGPDRNYGYTF. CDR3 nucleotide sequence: TGTGCCATCAGCTGGACAGGACCCGATCGCAACTATGGCTACACCTTC.

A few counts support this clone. This chain's CDR3 is CASIQQGASSSPLHF. CDR3 sequence (DNA): TGTGCCAGCATCCAACAGGGGGCCTCGTCTTCACCCCTCCACTTT. The J gene is TRBJ1-6, the V gene TRBV6-5; 9 nucleotides match TRBD1. CDR1 and CDR2 (germline): MNHEY, SVGAGI. The CDR3 is 15 amino acids. The trim removed 7 bases at V and 9 bases at J, leaving 10 bases unmatched.

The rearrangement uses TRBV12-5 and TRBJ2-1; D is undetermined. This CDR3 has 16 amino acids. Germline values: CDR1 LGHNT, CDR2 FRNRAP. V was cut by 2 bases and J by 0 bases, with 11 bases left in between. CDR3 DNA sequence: TGTGCTAGTGGTTTGTTTCCGGTGAGCTCCTACAATGAGCAGTTCTTC. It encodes CASGLFPVSSYNEQFF.

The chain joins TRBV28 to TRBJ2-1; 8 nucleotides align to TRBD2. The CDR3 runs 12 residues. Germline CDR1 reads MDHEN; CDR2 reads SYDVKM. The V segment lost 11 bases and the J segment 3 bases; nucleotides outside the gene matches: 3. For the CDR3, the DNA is TGTGCCTCCACTAGCGGCTACAATGAGCAGTTCTTC. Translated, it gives CASTSGYNEQFF. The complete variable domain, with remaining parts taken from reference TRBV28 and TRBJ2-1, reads DVKVTQSSRYLVKRTGEKVFLECVQDMDHENMFWYRQDPGLGLRLIYFSYDVKMKEKGDIPEGYSVSREKKERFSLILESASTNQTSMYLCASTSGYNEQFFGPGTRLTVL.

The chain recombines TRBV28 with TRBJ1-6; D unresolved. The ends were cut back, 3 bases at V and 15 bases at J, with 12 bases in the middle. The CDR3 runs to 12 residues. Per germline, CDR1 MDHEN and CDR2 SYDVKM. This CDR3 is CASSFYQEHLHF. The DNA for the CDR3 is TGTGCCAGCAGTTTTTATCAAGAGCACCTCCACTTT.

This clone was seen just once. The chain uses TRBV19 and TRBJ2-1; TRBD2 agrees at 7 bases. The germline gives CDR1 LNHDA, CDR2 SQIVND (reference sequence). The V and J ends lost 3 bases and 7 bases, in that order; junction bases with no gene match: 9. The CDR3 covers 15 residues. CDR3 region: CASSITGGWINEQFF. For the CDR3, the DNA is TGTGCCAGTAGTATTACCGGGGGGTGGATAAATGAGCAGTTCTTC.

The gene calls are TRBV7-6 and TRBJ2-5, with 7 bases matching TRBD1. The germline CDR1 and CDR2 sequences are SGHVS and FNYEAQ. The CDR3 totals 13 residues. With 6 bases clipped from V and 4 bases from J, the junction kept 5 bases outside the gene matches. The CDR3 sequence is CASSYDRAETQYF. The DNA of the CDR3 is TGTGCCAGCAGTTATGACAGGGCAGAGACCCAGTACTTC. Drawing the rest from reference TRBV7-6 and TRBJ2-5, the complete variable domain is GAGVSQSPRYKVTKRGQDVALRCDPISGHVSLYWYRQALGQGPEFLTYFNYEAQQDKSGLPNDRFSAERPEGSISTLTIQRTEQRDSAMYRCASSYDRAETQYFGPGTRLLVL.

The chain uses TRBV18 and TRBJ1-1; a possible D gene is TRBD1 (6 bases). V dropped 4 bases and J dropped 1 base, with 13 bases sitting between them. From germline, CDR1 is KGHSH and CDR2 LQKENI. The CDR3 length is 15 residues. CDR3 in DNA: TGTGCCAGCTCACGACCAGGGGTCCCGAACACTGAAGCTTTCTTT. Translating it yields CASSRPGVPNTEAFF.

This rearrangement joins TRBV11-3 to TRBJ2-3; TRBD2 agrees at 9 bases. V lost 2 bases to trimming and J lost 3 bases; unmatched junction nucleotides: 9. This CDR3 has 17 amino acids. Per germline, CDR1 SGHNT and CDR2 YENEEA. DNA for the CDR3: TGTGCCAGCAGCTTAAGAACGCGGGGGGGCGCGACAGATACGCAGTATTTT. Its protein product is CASSLRTRGGATDTQYF.

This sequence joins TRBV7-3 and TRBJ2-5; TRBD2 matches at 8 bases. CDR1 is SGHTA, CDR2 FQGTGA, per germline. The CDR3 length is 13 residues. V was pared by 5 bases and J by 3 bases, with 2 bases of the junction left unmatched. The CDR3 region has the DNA TGTGCCAGCAGCCAAGCGGGGGAAGAGACCCAGTACTTC. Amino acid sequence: CASSQAGEETQYF.

CDR3 in amino acids: CASSLISGGLYTEAFF. CDR3 in DNA: TGTGCCAGCAGCTTAATTTCAGGGGGCTTGTACACTGAAGCTTTCTTT. The genes are TRBV7-9 and TRBJ1-1; TRBD1 matches 8 bases. Germline loops: CDR1 SEHNR, CDR2 FQNEAQ (reference sequence). V lost 2 bases, J lost 3 bases, and 8 bases stayed unmatched. This CDR3 contains 16 residues.

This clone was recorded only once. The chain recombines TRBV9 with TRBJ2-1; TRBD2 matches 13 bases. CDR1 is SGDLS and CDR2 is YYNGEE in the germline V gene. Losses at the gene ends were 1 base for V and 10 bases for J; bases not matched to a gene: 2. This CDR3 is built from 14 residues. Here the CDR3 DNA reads TGTGCCAGCAGCGTATCACTAGCGGGAGGGGAGCAGTTCTTC. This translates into CASSVSLAGGEQFF.

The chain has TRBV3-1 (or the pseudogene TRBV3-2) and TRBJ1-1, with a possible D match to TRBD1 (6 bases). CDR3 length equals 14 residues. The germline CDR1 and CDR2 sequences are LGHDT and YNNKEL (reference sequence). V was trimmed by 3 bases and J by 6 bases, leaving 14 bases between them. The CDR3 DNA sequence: TGTGCCAGCAGCCAGGGGTATAACAGGGCTGAAGCTTTCTTT. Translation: CASSQGYNRAEAFF.

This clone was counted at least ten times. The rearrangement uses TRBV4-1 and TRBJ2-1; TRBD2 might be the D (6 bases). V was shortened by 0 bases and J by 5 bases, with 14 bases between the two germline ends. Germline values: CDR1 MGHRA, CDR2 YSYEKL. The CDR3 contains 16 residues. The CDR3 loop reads CASSQENAGTDNEQFF. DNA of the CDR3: TGCGCCAGCAGCCAAGAGAACGCGGGAACGGACAATGAGCAGTTCTTC.

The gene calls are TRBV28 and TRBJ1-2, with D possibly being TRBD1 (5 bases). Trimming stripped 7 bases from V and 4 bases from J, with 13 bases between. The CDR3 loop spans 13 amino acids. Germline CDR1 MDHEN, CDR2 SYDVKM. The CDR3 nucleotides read TGTGCCAGCAATCAACCGGGGGTCTATGGCTACACCTTC. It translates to CASNQPGVYGYTF.

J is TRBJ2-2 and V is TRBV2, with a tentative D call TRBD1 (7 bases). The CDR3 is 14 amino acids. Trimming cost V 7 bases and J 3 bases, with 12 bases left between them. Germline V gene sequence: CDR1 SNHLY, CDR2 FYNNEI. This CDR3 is CASNAGQHTGELFF. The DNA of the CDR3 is TGTGCCAGCAACGCGGGACAGCACACCGGGGAGCTGTTTTTT.

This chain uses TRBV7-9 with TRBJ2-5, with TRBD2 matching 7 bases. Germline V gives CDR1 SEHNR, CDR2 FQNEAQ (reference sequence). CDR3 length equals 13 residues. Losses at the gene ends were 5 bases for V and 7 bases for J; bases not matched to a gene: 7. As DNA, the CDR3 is TGTGCCAGCAGCCCCGCGGGGGATTCGACCCAGTACTTC. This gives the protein CASSPAGDSTQYF.

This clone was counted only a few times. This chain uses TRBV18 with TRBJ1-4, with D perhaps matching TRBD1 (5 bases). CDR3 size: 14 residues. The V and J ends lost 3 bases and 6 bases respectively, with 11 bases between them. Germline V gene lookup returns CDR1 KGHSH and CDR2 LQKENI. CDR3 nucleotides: TGTGCCAGCTCACCGCGTGGGGCCTATGAAAAACTGTTTTTT. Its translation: CASSPRGAYEKLFF.

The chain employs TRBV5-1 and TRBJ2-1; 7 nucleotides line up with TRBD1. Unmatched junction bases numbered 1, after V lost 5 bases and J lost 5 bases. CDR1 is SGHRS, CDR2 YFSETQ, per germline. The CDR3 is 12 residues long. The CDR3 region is CASRGTDNEQFF. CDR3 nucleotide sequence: TGCGCCAGCAGGGGGACAGACAATGAGCAGTTCTTC.

The CDR3 protein is CASSELGATGYEQYF. The CDR3 coding sequence is TGTGCCAGCAGTGAATTGGGGGCAACTGGTTACGAGCAGTACTTC. The rearrangement joins TRBV2 to TRBJ2-7, with a tentative D call TRBD1 (6 bases). From germline, CDR1 is SNHLY and CDR2 FYNNEI. The CDR3 sequence is 15 residues long. V gave up 2 bases and J gave up 4 bases, with 15 bases separating them.

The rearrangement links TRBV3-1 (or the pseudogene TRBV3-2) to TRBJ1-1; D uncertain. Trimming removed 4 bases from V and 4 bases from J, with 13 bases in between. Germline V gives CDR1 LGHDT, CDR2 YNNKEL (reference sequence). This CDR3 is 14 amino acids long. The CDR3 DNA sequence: TGTGCCAGCAGCCCCGGGGTGTCCCCCACTGAAGCTTTCTTT. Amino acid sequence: CASSPGVSPTEAFF.

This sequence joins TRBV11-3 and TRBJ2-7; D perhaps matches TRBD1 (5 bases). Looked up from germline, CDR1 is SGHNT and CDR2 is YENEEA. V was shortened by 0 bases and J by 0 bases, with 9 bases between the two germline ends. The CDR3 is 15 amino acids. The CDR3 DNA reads TGTGCCAGCAGCTTAGAAACAGGTAGCTCCTACGAGCAGTACTTC. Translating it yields CASSLETGSSYEQYF.